The present T cell receptor (beta chain) was sequenced within a study of cytomegalovirus exposure and HLA in healthy donors. Germline loops: CDR1 KGHSH, CDR2 LQKENI. The ends lost 2 bases at V and 4 bases at J; junction bases unmatched: 14. CDR3 length: 18 amino acids. Here immunoSEQ multiplex PCR was the method, and the copy in TCRdb shows in-frame clones only, minus some. This sample has about 140,000 clones; approximately 86% occur once, and the top ten carry roughly 10%. This chain connects TRBV18 to TRBJ1-1; 9 nucleotides align to TRBD1. The sequence was collected from a man between 18 and 35 years old in good health and CMV-seropositive. Sequenced material: PBMCs. CDR3 nucleotides: TGTGCCAGCTCACCAAGGGACAGGACAGGGGACTTGGGCACTGAAGCTTTCTTT. Translating gives CASSPRDRTGDLGTEAFF. Supplemented by reference TRBV18 and TRBJ1-1, the full variable domain reads NAGVMQNPRHLVRRRGQEARLRCSPMKGHSHVYWYRQLPEEGLKFMVYLQKENIIDESGMPKERFSAEFPKEGPSILRIQQVVRGDSAAYFCASSPRDRTGDLGTEAFFGQGTRLTVV.